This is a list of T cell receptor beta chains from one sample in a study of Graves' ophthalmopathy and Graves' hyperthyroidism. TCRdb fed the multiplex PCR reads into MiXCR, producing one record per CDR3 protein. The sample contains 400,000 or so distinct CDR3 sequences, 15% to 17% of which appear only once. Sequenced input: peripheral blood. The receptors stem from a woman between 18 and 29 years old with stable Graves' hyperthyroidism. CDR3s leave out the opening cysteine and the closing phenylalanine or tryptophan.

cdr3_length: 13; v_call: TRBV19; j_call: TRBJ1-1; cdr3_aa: ASSGAGTGTSEAF
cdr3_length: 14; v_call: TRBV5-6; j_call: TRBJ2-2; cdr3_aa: ASSHRTAFNTGELF
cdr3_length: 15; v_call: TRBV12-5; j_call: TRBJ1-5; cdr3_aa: ASGLVGGRGSNQPQH
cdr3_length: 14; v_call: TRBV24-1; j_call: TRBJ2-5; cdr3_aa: ATSGASSGDKETQY
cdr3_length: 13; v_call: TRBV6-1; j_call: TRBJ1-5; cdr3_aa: ASSEASGEAQPQH
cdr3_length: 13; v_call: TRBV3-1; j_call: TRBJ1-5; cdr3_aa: ASSQDQGGNQPQH
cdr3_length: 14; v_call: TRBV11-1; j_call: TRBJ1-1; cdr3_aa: ASSLTPTGLGTEAF
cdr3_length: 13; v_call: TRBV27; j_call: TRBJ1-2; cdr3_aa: ASRGGGANHRGYT
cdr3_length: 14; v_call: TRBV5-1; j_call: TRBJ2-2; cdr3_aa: ASSGTSGVGTGELF
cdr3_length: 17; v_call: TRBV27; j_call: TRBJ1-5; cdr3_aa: ASSLRGAQRTGSNQPQH
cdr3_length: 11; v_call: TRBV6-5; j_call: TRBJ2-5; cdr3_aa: ASGTGAGETQY
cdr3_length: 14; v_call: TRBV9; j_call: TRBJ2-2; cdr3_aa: ASSVAPTASTGELF
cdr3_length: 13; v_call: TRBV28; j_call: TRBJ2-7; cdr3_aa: ATQPPGQGPYEQY
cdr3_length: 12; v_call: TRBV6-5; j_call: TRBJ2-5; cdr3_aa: ASSYSTGGATQY
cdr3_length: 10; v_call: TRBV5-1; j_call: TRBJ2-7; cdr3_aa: ASRRGDYEQY
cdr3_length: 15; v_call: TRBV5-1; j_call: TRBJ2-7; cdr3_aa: ASSRTPGLAGEYEQY
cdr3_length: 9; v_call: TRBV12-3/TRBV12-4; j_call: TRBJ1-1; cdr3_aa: ASNLRGEAF
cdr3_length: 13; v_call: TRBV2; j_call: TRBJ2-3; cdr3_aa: ASNGGGHLTDTQY
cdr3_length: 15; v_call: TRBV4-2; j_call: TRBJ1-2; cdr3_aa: ASSQAGGAGFPYGYT
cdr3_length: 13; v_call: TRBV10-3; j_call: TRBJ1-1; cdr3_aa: AITPGQGARTEAF
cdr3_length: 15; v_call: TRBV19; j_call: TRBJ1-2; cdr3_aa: ASSKGAREGWGYGYT
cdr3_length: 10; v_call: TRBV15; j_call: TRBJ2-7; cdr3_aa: ATSRDLDEQY
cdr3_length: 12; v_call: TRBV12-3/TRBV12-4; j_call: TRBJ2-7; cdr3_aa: ASSLQTSRSEQY
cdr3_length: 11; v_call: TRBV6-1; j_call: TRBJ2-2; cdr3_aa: ATPDWNTGELF
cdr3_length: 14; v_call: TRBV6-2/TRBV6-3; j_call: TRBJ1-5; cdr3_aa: ASSYSDWVSNQPQH
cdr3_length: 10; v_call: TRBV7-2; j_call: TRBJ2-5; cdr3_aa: ASSWDQETQY
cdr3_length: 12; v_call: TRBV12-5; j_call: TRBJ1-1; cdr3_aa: ASGFGTANTEAF
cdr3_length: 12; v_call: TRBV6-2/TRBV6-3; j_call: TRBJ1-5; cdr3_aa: ASNLMGGGKPQH
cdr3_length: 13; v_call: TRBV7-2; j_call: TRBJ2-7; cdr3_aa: ASSLAAGGDYEQY
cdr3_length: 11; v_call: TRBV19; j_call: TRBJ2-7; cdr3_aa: ASSITGGYEQY
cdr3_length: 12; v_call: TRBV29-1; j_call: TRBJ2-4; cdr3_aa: SARPDRVLNIQY
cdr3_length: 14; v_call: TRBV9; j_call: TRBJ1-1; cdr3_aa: ASSPQGRTGVTEAF
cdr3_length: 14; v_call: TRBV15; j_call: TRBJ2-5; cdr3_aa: ATSRGPVLAGETQY
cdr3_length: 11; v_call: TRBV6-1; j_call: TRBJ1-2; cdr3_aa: ASSLDMIYGYT
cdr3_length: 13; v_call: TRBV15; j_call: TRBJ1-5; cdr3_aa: ATSRVMGVGQPQH
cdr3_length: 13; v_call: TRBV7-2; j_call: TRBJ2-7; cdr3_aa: ASSLGERITYEQY
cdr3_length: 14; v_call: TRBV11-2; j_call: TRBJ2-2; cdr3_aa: ASSARLAEPTGELF
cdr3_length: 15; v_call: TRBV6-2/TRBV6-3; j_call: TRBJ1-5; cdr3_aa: ASSYSLAGSSNQPQH
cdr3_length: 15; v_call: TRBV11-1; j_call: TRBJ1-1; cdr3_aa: ASSLGGGREMNTEAF
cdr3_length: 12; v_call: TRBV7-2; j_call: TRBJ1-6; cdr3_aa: ASSRQSYNSPLH
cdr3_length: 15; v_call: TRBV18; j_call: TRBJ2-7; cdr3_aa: ASSPLDRPRVSYEQY
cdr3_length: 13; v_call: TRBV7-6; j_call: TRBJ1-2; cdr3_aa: ASSLAYGEHDGYT
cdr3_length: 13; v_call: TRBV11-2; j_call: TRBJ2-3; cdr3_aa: ASRRGLASTDTQY
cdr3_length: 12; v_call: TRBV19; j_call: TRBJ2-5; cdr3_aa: ASSSLRGRGTQY
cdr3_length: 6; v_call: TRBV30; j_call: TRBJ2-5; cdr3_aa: ARRRWY
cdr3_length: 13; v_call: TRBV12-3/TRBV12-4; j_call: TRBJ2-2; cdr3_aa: ASRPWEGDTGELF